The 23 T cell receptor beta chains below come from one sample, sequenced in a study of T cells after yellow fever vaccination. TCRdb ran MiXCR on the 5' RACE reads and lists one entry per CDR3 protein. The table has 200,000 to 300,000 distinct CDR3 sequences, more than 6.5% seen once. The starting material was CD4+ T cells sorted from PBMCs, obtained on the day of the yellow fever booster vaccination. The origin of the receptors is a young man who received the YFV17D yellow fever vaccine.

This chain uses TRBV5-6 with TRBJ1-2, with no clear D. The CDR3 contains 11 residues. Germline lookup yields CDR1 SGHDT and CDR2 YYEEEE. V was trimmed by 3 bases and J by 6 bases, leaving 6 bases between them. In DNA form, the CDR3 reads TGTGCCAGCAGCTCCGAGGATGGCTACACCTTC. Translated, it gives CASSSEDGYTF.

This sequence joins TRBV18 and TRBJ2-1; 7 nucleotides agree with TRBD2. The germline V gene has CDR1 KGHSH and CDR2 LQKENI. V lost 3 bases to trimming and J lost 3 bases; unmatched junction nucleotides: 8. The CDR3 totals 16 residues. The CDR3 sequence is CASSPGLAVYYNEQFF. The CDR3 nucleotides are TGTGCCAGCTCACCGGGGCTAGCGGTCTACTACAATGAGCAGTTCTTC. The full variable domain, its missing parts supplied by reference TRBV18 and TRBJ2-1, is NAGVMQNPRHLVRRRGQEARLRCSPMKGHSHVYWYRQLPEEGLKFMVYLQKENIIDESGMPKERFSAEFPKEGPSILRIQQVVRGDSAAYFCASSPGLAVYYNEQFFGPGTRLTVL.

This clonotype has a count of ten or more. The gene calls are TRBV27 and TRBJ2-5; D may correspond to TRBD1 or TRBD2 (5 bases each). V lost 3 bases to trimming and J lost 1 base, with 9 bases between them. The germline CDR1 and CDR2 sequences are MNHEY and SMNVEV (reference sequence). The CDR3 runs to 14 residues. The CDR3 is CASSFPGAQETQYF. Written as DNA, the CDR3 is TGTGCCAGCAGTTTTCCCGGGGCCCAAGAGACCCAGTACTTC.

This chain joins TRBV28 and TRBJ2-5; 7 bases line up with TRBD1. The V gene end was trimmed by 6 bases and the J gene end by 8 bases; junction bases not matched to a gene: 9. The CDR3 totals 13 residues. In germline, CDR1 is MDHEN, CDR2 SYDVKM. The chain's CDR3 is CASSQGQVVTQYF. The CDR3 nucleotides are TGTGCCAGCAGCCAAGGACAGGTGGTCACCCAGTACTTC.

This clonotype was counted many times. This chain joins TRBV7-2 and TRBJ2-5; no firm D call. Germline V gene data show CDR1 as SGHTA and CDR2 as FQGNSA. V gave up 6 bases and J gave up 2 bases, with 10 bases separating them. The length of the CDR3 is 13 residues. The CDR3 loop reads CASRSTVQETQYF. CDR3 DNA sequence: TGTGCCAGCAGATCCACAGTACAAGAGACCCAGTACTTC.

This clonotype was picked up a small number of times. The CDR3: CASSVGIGANSPLHF. The CDR3 bases are TGTGCCAGCAGCGTAGGAATCGGGGCTAATTCACCCCTCCACTTT. This chain joins TRBV9 and TRBJ1-6; the D gene is possibly TRBD1 (5 bases). The length of the CDR3 is 15 residues. The ends were cut back, 0 bases at V and 6 bases at J, with 10 bases in the middle. The germline V gene has CDR1 SGDLS and CDR2 YYNGEE.

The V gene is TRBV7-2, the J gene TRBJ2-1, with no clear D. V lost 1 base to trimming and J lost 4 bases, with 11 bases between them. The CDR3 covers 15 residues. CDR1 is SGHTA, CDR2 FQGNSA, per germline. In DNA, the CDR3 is TGTGCCAGCAGCTTAGGTGGGCCCCTTTACAATGAGCAGTTCTTC. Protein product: CASSLGGPLYNEQFF.

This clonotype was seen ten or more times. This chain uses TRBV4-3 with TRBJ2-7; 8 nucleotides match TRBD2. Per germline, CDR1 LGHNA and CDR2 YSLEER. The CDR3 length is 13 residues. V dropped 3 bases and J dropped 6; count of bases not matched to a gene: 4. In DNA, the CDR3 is TGCGCCAGCAGCCATGGACTAGCATCCGAGCAGTACTTC. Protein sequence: CASSHGLASEQYF.

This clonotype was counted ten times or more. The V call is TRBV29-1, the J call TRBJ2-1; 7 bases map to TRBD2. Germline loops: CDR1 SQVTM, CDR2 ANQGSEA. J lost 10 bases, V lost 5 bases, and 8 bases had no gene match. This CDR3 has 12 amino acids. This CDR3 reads CSVRGVWREQFF. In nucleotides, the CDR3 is TGCAGCGTTCGGGGGGTATGGCGCGAGCAGTTCTTC.

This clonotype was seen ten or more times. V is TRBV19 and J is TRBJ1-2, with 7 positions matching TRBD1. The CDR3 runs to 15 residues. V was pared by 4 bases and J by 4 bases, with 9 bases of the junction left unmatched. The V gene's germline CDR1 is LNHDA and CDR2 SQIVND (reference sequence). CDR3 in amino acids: CASSTEGQSIYGYTF. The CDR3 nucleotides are TGTGCCAGTAGTACCGAGGGACAGTCAATCTATGGCTACACCTTC.

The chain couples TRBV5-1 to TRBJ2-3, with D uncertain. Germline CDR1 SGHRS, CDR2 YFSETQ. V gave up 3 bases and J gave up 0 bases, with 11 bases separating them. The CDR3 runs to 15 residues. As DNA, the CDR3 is TGCGCCAGCAGCTCGAGGCTTACTAGCACAGATACGCAGTATTTT. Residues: CASSSRLTSTDTQYF. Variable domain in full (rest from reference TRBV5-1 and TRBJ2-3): KAGVTQTPRYLIKTRGQQVTLSCSPISGHRSVSWYQQTPGQGLQFLFEYFSETQRNKGNFPGRFSGRQFSNSRSEMNVSTLELGDSALYLCASSSRLTSTDTQYFGPGTRLTVL.

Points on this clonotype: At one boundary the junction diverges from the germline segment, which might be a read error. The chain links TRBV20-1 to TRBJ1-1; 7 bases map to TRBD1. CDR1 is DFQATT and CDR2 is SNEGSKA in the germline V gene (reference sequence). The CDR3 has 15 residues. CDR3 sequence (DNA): TGCAATGCTAGAACCGGGACAGCCATGAACACTGAAGCTTTCTTT. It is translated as CNARTGTAMNTEAFF.

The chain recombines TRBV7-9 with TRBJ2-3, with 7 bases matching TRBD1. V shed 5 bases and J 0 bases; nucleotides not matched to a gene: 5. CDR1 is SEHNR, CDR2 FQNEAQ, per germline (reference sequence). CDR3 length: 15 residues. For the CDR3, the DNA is TGTGCCAGCAGCGTGACAGGGTCCAGCACAGATACGCAGTATTTT. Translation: CASSVTGSSTDTQYF.

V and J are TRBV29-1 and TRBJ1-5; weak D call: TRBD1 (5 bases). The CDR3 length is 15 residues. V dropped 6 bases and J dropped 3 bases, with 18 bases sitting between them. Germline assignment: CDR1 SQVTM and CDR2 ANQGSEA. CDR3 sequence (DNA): TGCAGCGTAGCGTCCGGGACGGCCAACAATCAGCCCCAGCATTTT. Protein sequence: CSVASGTANNQPQHF.

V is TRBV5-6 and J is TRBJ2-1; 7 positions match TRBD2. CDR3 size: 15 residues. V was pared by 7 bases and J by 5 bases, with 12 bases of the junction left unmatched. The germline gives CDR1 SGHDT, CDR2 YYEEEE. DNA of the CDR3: TGTGCCAGCGACCGAGACCTAGCGGAGCACAATGAGCAGTTCTTC. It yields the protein CASDRDLAEHNEQFF.

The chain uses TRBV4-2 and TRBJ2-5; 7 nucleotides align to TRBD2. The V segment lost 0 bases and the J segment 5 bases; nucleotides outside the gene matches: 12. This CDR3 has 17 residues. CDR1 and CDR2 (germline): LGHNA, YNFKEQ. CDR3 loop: CASSQDWAGAGGETQYF. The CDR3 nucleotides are TGTGCCAGCAGCCAAGATTGGGCGGGAGCCGGGGGGGAGACCCAGTACTTC.

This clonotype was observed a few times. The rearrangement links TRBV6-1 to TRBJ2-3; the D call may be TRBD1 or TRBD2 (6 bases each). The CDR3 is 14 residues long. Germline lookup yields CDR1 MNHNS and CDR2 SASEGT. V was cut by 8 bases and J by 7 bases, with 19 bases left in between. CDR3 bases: TGTGCCAGCGCCAAAGTTTCGGGGGCTTATACGCAGTATTTT. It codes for CASAKVSGAYTQYF.

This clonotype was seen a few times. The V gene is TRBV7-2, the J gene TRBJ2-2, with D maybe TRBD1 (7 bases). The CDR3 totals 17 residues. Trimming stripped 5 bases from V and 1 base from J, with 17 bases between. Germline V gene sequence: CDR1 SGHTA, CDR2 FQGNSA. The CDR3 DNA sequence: TGTGCCAGCAGCACGCCGACAGGGAGGAGGAACACCGGGGAGCTGTTTTTT. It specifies CASSTPTGRRNTGELFF. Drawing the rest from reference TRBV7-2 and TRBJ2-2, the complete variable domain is GAGVSQSPSNKVTEKGKDVELRCDPISGHTALYWYRQSLGQGLEFLIYFQGNSAPDKSGLPSDRFSAERTGGSVSTLTIQRTQQEDSAVYLCASSTPTGRRNTGELFFGEGSRLTVL.

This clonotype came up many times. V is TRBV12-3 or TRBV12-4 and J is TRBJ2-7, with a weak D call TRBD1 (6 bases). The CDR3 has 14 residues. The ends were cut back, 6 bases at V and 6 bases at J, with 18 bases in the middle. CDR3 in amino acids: CASSLTGTLSEQYF. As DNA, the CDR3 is TGTGCCAGCAGCCTAACAGGGACCCTATCCGAGCAGTACTTC.

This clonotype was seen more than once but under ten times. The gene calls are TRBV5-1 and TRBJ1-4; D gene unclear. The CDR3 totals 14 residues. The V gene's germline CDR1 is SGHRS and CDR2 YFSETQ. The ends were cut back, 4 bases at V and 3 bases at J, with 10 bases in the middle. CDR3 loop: CASSLRASNEKLFF. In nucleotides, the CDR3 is TGCGCCAGCAGCCTGAGGGCATCTAATGAAAAACTGTTTTTT.

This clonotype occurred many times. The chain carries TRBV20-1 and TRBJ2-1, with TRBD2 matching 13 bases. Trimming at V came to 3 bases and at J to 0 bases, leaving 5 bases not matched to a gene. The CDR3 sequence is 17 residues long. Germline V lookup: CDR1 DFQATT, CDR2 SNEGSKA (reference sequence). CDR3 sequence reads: CSARGLAGSSSYNEQFF. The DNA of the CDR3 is TGCAGTGCTAGGGGACTAGCGGGATCTAGCTCCTACAATGAGCAGTTCTTC.

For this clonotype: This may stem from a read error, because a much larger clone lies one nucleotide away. The CDR3 nucleotides read TGTACCAGCAGTTCCCCTCGCGGTTTTGCTGGGGCCAACGTCCTGACTTTC. The encoded protein is CTSSSPRGFAGANVLTF. The V call is TRBV12-3 or TRBV12-4, the J call TRBJ2-6; D gene uncertain. The CDR3 runs to 17 residues.

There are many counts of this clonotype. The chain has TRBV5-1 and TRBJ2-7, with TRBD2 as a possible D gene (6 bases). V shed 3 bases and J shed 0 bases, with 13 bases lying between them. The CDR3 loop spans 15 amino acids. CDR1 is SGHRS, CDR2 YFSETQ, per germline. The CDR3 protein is CASSWTRGSSYEQYF. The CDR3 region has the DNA TGCGCCAGCAGCTGGACCCGGGGGAGCTCCTACGAGCAGTACTTC.